This T cell receptor beta chain was documented in a study of TIL therapy for anti-PD-1-resistant metastatic lung cancer. Whole-study context: Patients had a median age of nearly 55 years (range roughly 35-85). Findings and caveats of the study: Compared with baseline intratumoral T cells, expanded TIL cultures were more clonal and less diverse (roughly 6.5% vs 31%). This highly selected cohort may not generalize to typical lung cancer patients.

As concerns this clone: Its specificity is unknown.

Time point meaning: pre-treatment sample, taken before nivolumab and TIL therapy. Tumor tissue came from excised metastases, mostly pleural nodules or supraclavicular lymph nodes. This was the immunoSEQ v3 assay. Each library reached around 1.9 million read pairs, or about 5-6 million at deep level. The method was immunoSEQ multiplex PCR; TCRdb's version includes in-frame clones alone and lacks a portion of them. Among approximately 27,000 clones listed, 72% were seen once. The sequences come from tumor tissue, collected at baseline. The clonotype was recovered from a person aged 25-85 years with non-small cell lung cancer.

The CDR3 spells CASSLAASGGTDTQYF. In DNA, the CDR3 is TGCGCCAGCAGCTTGGCGGCTAGCGGGGGCACAGATACGCAGTATTTT. V and J are TRBV5-1 and TRBJ2-3, with 9 bases lining up with TRBD2. From germline, CDR1 is SGHRS and CDR2 YFSETQ. V shed 0 bases and J 1 base; nucleotides not matched to a gene: 3. The CDR3 contains 16 residues.